This T cell receptor beta chain comes out of a study of cytomegalovirus exposure and HLA in healthy donors. 13 Jbeta primers and 60 Vbeta primers were used for the PCR. The method was immunoSEQ multiplex PCR; TCRdb's version includes in-frame clones alone and lacks a portion of them. This sample yields approximately 190,000 clones, of which roughly 81% are seen a single time; approximately 2% belongs to the top ten. This CDR3 contains 16 residues. The germline V gene has CDR1 SQVTM and CDR2 ANQGSEA. V lost 1 base and J lost 4, with 19 bases in between. The chain employs TRBV29-1 and TRBJ1-1; the D gene is possibly TRBD1 (6 bases). The TCR originated in a woman in her thirties in good health and CMV-seropositive. Material: PBMCs. The CDR3 DNA sequence: TGCAGCGTTGAAGGAGATCGAGGGGGTGTTTTCACTGAAGCTTTCTTT. It is translated as CSVEGDRGGVFTEAFF.